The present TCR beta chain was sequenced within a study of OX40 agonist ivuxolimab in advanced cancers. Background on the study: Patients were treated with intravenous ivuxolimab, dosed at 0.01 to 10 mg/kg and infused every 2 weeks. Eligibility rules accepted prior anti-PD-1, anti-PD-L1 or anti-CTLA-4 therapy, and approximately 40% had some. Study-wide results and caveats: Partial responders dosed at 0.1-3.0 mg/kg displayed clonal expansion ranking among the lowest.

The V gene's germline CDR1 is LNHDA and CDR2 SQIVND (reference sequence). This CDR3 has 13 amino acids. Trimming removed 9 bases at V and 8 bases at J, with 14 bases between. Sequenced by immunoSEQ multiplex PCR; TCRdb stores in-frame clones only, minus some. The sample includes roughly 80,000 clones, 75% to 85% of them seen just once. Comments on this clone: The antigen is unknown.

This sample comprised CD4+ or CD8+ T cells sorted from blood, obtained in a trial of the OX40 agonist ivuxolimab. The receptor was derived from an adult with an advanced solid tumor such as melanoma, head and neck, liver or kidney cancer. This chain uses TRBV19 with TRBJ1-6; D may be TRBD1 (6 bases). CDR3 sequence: CASARDTDSPLHF. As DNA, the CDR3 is TGTGCCAGCGCAAGGGACACGGATTCACCCCTCCACTTT.